The rows below give T cell receptor beta chains drawn from one sample of a study of T cell responses to AZD1222 COVID-19 vaccine. Generated by immunoSEQ multiplex PCR, the TCRdb table keeps only in-frame clones and is missing some. The sample carries 120,000 or so clones, about 90% recorded once. Sample: peripheral blood, taken on day 0 of AZD1222 vaccination. The receptors come from an adult in good health. CDR3s include the opening cysteine and the closing phenylalanine or tryptophan. D genes are given only for firm matches. Size is stated for part of the rows, as once, few or many counts, or as a class when the clone is expanded.

clone_size	v_call	d_call	j_call	cdr3_nt	cdr3_aa
-	TRBV19	-	TRBJ1-4	TGTGCCAGTAGTGCAAGGGGGGGGACCTCGGGGAATGAAAAACTGTTTTTT	CASSARGGTSGNEKLFF
-	TRBV19	-	TRBJ2-1	TGTGCCAGTAGTATAGATCAGGGGTGGAATGAGCAGTTCTTC	CASSIDQGWNEQFF
-	TRBV6-6	-	TRBJ1-6	TGTGCCAGCAATCGCGGGGCAGGGAGAATCTCCTATAATTCACCCCTCCACTTT	CASNRGAGRISYNSPLHF
-	TRBV7-8	TRBD2	TRBJ2-7	TGTGCCAGCAGCTCAGCTACCGGGATAGCGGGGGTGGGCTCCTACGAGCAGTACTTC	CASSSATGIAGVGSYEQYF
-	TRBV5-1	-	TRBJ1-4	TGCGCCAGCAGCTTAGGGCAGGGGTCTGAAAAACTGTTTTTT	CASSLGQGSEKLFF
-	TRBV19	TRBD2	TRBJ2-3	TGTGCCAGTAGTATTCTAGCGGGAGCCGGCACAGATACGCAGTATTTT	CASSILAGAGTDTQYF
-	TRBV29-1	-	TRBJ2-4	TGCAGCGTGTGCCCGGACGAGCTAGCCAAAAACATTCAGTACTTC	CSVCPDELAKNIQYF
-	TRBV19	-	TRBJ1-2	TGTGCCAGTAGTACCTCTCCGGGAAGCTATGGCTACACCTTC	CASSTSPGSYGYTF
-	TRBV6-5	-	TRBJ1-2	TGTGCCAGCAGCCTGGACAGAAACTATGGCTACACCTTC	CASSLDRNYGYTF
-	TRBV10-3	TRBD1	TRBJ1-2	TGTGCCATCAGTGAGTTCGACAGGGTTAAGTATGGCTACACCTTC	CAISEFDRVKYGYTF
once	TRBV7-9	TRBD2	TRBJ2-3	TGTGCCAGCACCTCCTACCCGACTAGCCGGGATACAGATACGCAGTATTTT	CASTSYPTSRDTDTQYF
-	TRBV7-9	-	TRBJ1-1	TGTGCCAGCAGCTTTTCAGCGAACACTGAAGCTTTCTTT	CASSFSANTEAFF
-	TRBV3-1/TRBV3-2	-	TRBJ1-2	TGTGCCAGCAGCCAAGGGGGCGTTGGGGTTGGCTACACCTTC	CASSQGGVGVGYTF
-	TRBV23-1	-	TRBJ2-3	TGCGCCAGCAGTTGCACAGATACGCAGTATTTT	CASSCTDTQYF
once	TRBV15	-	TRBJ1-1	TGTGCCACCAGCAGAGGCCGGGGGGAATGGACTGAAGCTTTCTTT	CATSRGRGEWTEAFF
-	TRBV18	TRBD2	TRBJ2-7	TGTGCCACAATGGGGCGGGAGAGTTCCTACGAGCAGTACTTC	CATMGRESSYEQYF
-	TRBV6-5	-	TRBJ2-7	TGTGCCAGCAGTTACTCCAGGGTTTCCTACGAGCAGTACTTC	CASSYSRVSYEQYF
few	TRBV4-2	TRBD1	TRBJ1-1	TGTGCCAGCAGCCAAGATGACAGGGCGAGCACTGAAGCTTTCTTT	CASSQDDRASTEAFF
few	TRBV19	-	TRBJ2-7	TGTGCCAGTAGTCCGACAGCCTTTTCCTACGAGCAGTACTTC	CASSPTAFSYEQYF
-	TRBV29-1	TRBD1	TRBJ2-1	TGCAGCGTTGACCTCACAGGGGTCTACAATGAGCAGTTCTTC	CSVDLTGVYNEQFF
few	TRBV19	-	TRBJ2-3	TGTGCCAGTAGGGTGCTGCGGGGGCAAACAGATACGCAGTATTTT	CASRVLRGQTDTQYF
-	TRBV29-1	-	TRBJ1-1	TGCAGCGTTCCGGGGGGTGCAGGGATGAACACTGAAGCTTTCTTT	CSVPGGAGMNTEAFF